The 30 T cell receptor beta chains reported below all come from one sample, sequenced in a study of spatial heterogeneity in lung cancer. The time point: sample taken at primary tumor resection. Whole RNA, isolated from tumor, nontumor lung or frozen PBMC, was sequenced without prior sorting. TCRdb re-called the 5' RACE reads through MiXCR, storing one row per CDR3 protein. The table has roughly 13,000 distinct CDR3 sequences, 10% seen once. The sequences come from PBMCs, collected at surgery. The source is a male donor with early-stage non-small cell lung cancer.

This clonotype was observed at least ten times. The CDR3 DNA is TGCAGCGTTGAACTTAGCGGGGGCTCCTACGAGCAGTACTTC. It yields the protein CSVELSGGSYEQYF. The chain carries TRBV29-1 and TRBJ2-7; 9 nucleotides match TRBD2. V trimming: 2 bases; J trimming: 0 bases; junction bases outside the gene matches: 2. The germline CDR1 and CDR2 sequences are SQVTM and ANQGSEA. CDR3 length equals 14 residues.

Relative to its sample, this clonotype is medium-sized (0.01 to 0.1%). CDR3 amino acids: CASSLSGWSGRDEQYF. The CDR3 DNA reads TGTGCCAGCAGCTTGAGCGGGTGGAGCGGGCGGGACGAGCAGTACTTC. V and J are TRBV7-2 and TRBJ2-7; the D gene is possibly TRBD2 (6 bases). Trimming stripped 3 bases from V and 5 bases from J, with 20 bases between. The CDR3 contains 16 residues. Germline CDR1 reads SGHTA; CDR2 reads FQGNSA.

Many counts were recorded for this clonotype. V usage is TRBV6-6 and J usage is TRBJ1-3; the D is unclear. Trimming pared 0 bases from V and 4 bases from J, leaving 22 bases between. This CDR3 spans 19 amino acids. Germline V gives CDR1 MNHNY, CDR2 SVGAGI (reference sequence). The CDR3: CASSYSGSGLVGTGNTIYF. CDR3 DNA sequence: TGTGCCAGCAGTTACTCGGGGTCGGGGTTAGTTGGTACAGGAAACACCATATATTTT.

This clonotype was seen ten or more times. The rearrangement uses TRBV6-2 or TRBV6-3 and TRBJ2-5; 7 positions agree with TRBD2. V lost 4 bases, J lost 5 bases, and 7 bases stayed unmatched. The CDR3 sequence is 14 residues long. Germline V gene data show CDR1 as MNHEY and CDR2 as SVGEGT. The CDR3 DNA reads as TGTGCCAGCAGTTCAGGCGGGAGTCCGGAGACCCAGTACTTC. Protein sequence: CASSSGGSPETQYF.

This clonotype was seen ten or more times. This sequence joins TRBV5-5 and TRBJ1-5; 8 bases line up with TRBD1. Per germline, CDR1 SGHKS and CDR2 YYEKEE (reference sequence). With V trimmed by 2 bases and J by 9 bases, 4 bases remained unmatched. This CDR3 is built from 13 residues. The CDR3 DNA sequence: TGTGCCAGCAGCTTAAGTGGGACAGGGCCCCAGCATTTT. Translated, it gives CASSLSGTGPQHF.

V gene TRBV4-2 combines with J gene TRBJ2-4; either TRBD1 or TRBD2 may fit D (5 bases each). The CDR3 totals 16 residues. Germline loops: CDR1 LGHNA, CDR2 YNFKEQ. Trimming left V 1 base short and J 3 bases short, with 13 bases between. The CDR3 is CASSQVVGANKNIQYF. CDR3 nucleotide sequence: TGTGCCAGCAGCCAAGTTGTCGGGGCGAACAAAAACATTCAGTACTTC.

This clonotype was counted many times. This rearrangement joins TRBV4-1 to TRBJ2-7; a weak D match, TRBD2 (5 bases). V dropped 0 bases and J dropped 2 bases, with 14 bases sitting between them. The CDR3 extends over 16 amino acids. Germline CDR1 MGHRA, CDR2 YSYEKL. This CDR3 reads CASSQDVFSAAYEQYF. The CDR3 DNA sequence: TGCGCCAGCAGCCAAGATGTGTTTAGCGCTGCCTACGAGCAGTACTTC.

This clonotype is categorized as medium-sized. The gene calls are TRBV20-1 and TRBJ2-7; 9 nucleotides line up with TRBD2. The V and J ends lost 6 bases and 3 bases, in that order; junction bases with no gene match: 12. Germline CDR1 and CDR2: DFQATT and SNEGSKA (reference sequence). CDR3 size: 15 residues. The CDR3 sequence is CSAPREGLVNYEQYF. DNA for the CDR3: TGCAGTGCCCCGCGGGAGGGACTAGTCAACTACGAGCAGTACTTC.

This rearrangement joins TRBV10-3 to TRBJ2-5; D unclear. Germline V gene data show CDR1 as ENHRY and CDR2 as SYGVKD. V was shortened by 4 bases and J by 0 bases, with 6 bases between the two germline ends. This CDR3 is built from 13 residues. The CDR3 loop is CAISVRDQETQYF. CDR3 nucleotides: TGTGCCATCAGTGTCCGGGACCAAGAGACCCAGTACTTC.

This clonotype has ten or more counts. This chain connects TRBV7-9 to TRBJ2-5; possible D gene TRBD1, 6 bases. The V end lost 2 bases, the J end lost 11 bases, and 12 bases lay between the germline ends. CDR1 is SEHNR and CDR2 is FQNEAQ in the germline V gene (reference sequence). The CDR3 contains 12 residues. CDR3 in amino acids: CASSLIQGPQYF. CDR3 nucleotide sequence: TGTGCCAGCAGCTTAATACAGGGCCCTCAGTACTTC.

This clonotype was seen repeatedly, ten times or more. This rearrangement joins TRBV6-6 to TRBJ1-5, with D uncertain. With 9 bases removed from V and 5 bases from J, the gap between germline ends came to 17 bases. CDR3 size: 14 residues. Germline lookup yields CDR1 MNHNY and CDR2 SVGAGI (reference sequence). The CDR3 nucleotides read TGTGCCAGTAAAAGGAACTTGGGCCATCAGCCCCAGCATTTT. Its translation: CASKRNLGHQPQHF.

This clonotype was observed many times. The chain is built from TRBV6-6 and TRBJ2-1; 11 bases fit TRBD2. With 2 bases clipped from V and 4 bases from J, the junction kept 13 bases outside the gene matches. The CDR3 extends over 19 amino acids. The germline V gene has CDR1 MNHNY and CDR2 SVGAGI (reference sequence). The CDR3 reads CASSYGLAGQAGGYNEQFF. CDR3 coding DNA: TGTGCCAGCAGTTACGGACTAGCGGGCCAAGCGGGAGGATACAATGAGCAGTTCTTC.

The J gene is TRBJ1-6, the V gene TRBV19; unclear D gene. V lost 4 bases and J 7 bases, leaving 14 bases between the germline ends. CDR1 is LNHDA and CDR2 is SQIVND in the germline V gene (reference sequence). CDR3 length equals 15 residues. CDR3 loop: CASSTPPASNSPLHF. CDR3 DNA sequence: TGTGCCAGTAGTACCCCTCCCGCGTCGAATTCACCCCTCCACTTT. The full variable domain, its missing parts supplied by reference TRBV19 and TRBJ1-6, is DGGITQSPKYLFRKEGQNVTLSCEQNLNHDAMYWYRQDPGQGLRLIYYSQIVNDFQKGDIAEGYSVSREKKESFPLTVTSAQKNPTAFYLCASSTPPASNSPLHFGNGTRLTVT.

This clonotype was picked up many times. The rearrangement joins TRBV10-3 to TRBJ2-7; D is possibly TRBD1 or TRBD2 (5 bases each). The CDR3 sequence is 14 residues long. Between the trimmed V and J ends, which lost 3 bases and 4 bases, there was a span of 13 bases. Germline V CDR1 and CDR2: ENHRY, SYGVKD. In DNA form, the CDR3 reads TGTGCCATCAGTGAAGGGGTGCCGGGGTACGAGCAGTACTTC. It codes for CAISEGVPGYEQYF.

This clonotype was found many times. Mismatch with germline at one junction end may stem from a read error. The J gene is TRBJ1-5, the V gene TRBV28, with 7 positions matching TRBD1. CDR1 is MDHEN, CDR2 SYDVKM, per germline. The length of the CDR3 is 12 residues. CDR3 nucleotide sequence: TGTGCCAGCAGTTCCTCGGGACAGCGAGTGGATTTT. Its protein product is CASSSSGQRVDF.

The table lists this clonotype with many counts. The chain carries TRBV24-1 and TRBJ2-3; a possible D gene is TRBD2 (6 bases). Germline V gene lookup returns CDR1 KGHDR and CDR2 SFDVKD. V was cut by 9 bases and J by 4 bases, with 16 bases left in between. The CDR3 has 14 residues. The chain's CDR3 is CATGGTQGSDTQYF. Here the CDR3 DNA reads TGTGCCACCGGGGGGACTCAGGGTTCAGATACGCAGTATTTT.

This clonotype was detected once. The chain employs TRBV7-2 and TRBJ1-1; D is ambiguous. The CDR3 is made up of 11 amino acids. V lost 0 bases, J lost 8 bases, and 4 bases lay in between. The germline gives CDR1 SGHTA, CDR2 FQGNSA. CDR3 amino acids: CASSLATEAFF. For the CDR3, the DNA is TGTGCCAGCAGCTTAGCGACAGAAGCTTTCTTT.

This clonotype was observed many times. The CDR3 region is CASSPRQGFRNEQFF. The DNA of the CDR3 is TGTGCCAGCTCACCCAGACAGGGTTTCAGAAATGAGCAGTTCTTC. This chain links TRBV18 with TRBJ2-1, with TRBD1 matching 7 bases. V lost 3 bases, J lost 7 bases, and 9 bases stayed unmatched. Germline CDR1 KGHSH, CDR2 LQKENI. CDR3 size: 15 residues.

Many counts were recorded for this clonotype. In nucleotides, the CDR3 is TGTGCCAGCAGCTTACGTGCTCAAGGGTCTGAAGCTTTCTTT. Translating it yields CASSLRAQGSEAFF. V and J are TRBV5-4 and TRBJ1-1; no clear D. Germline V gives CDR1 SGHNT, CDR2 YYREEE (reference sequence). This CDR3 has 14 amino acids. V was cut by 2 bases and J by 6 bases, with 14 bases left in between.

The chain combines TRBV2 with TRBJ1-3, with D tentatively TRBD1 (5 bases). The CDR3 runs 14 residues. Germline V gene lookup returns CDR1 SNHLY and CDR2 FYNNEI. Trimming left V 6 bases short and J 1 base short, with 10 bases between. The chain's CDR3 is CASSQGASGNTIYF. The CDR3 DNA reads TGTGCCAGCAGCCAGGGAGCTTCTGGAAACACCATATATTTT.

This clonotype occurred once. This chain joins TRBV7-2 and TRBJ2-7; 7 bases are shared with TRBD1. The CDR3 runs 14 residues. Looked up from germline, CDR1 is SGHTA and CDR2 is FQGNSA. The J segment lost 2 bases and the V segment lost 5 bases, leaving 6 bases of the junction unmatched. In DNA form, the CDR3 reads TGTGCCAGCAGCCCCGGGACAGTGCCCTACGAGCAGTACTTC. Amino acid sequence: CASSPGTVPYEQYF.

This clonotype was recorded many times. This chain links TRBV28 with TRBJ2-3; D not certain. CDR1 is MDHEN, CDR2 SYDVKM, per germline. The length of the CDR3 is 14 residues. Trimming took 5 bases from V and 5 from J, leaving 14 bases between them. The CDR3 DNA reads TGTGCCAGCAGTCCCCTTACCCGCGGAGATACGCAGTATTTT. It encodes CASSPLTRGDTQYF.

This clonotype came up many times. This chain joins TRBV7-8 and TRBJ2-2; 9 bases agree with TRBD2. This CDR3 comprises 16 residues. The V segment lost 3 bases and the J segment 5 bases; nucleotides outside the gene matches: 7. Germline CDR1 SGHVS, CDR2 FQNEAQ. The CDR3 region is CASSFLAGGQTGELFF. CDR3 in DNA: TGTGCCAGCAGCTTTCTCGCGGGAGGGCAGACCGGGGAGCTGTTTTTT. The complete variable domain, with remaining parts taken from reference TRBV7-8 and TRBJ2-2, reads GAGVSQSPRYKVAKRGQDVALRCDPISGHVSLFWYQQALGQGPEFLTYFQNEAQLDKSGLPSDRFFAERPEGSVSTLKIQRTQQEDSAVYLCASSFLAGGQTGELFFGEGSRLTVL.

This clonotype was detected many times. This chain joins TRBV3-1 and TRBJ2-7, with 9 bases aligning to TRBD1. The germline V gene encodes CDR1 LGHDT and CDR2 YNNKEL (reference sequence). J gave up 4 bases and V 0 bases, and 4 bases lay outside the gene matches. CDR3 length: 15 residues. This CDR3 reads CASSQERDREYEQYF. In nucleotides, the CDR3 is TGTGCCAGCAGCCAAGAGAGGGACAGGGAATACGAGCAGTACTTC.

The chain combines TRBV29-1 with TRBJ2-5; 8 bases match TRBD2. This CDR3 comprises 13 residues. Germline-derived CDR1 and CDR2 are SQVTM and ANQGSEA. J gave up 5 bases and V 7 bases, and 9 bases lay outside the gene matches. CDR3 coding DNA: TGCAGCGCTGTTCGGGAGGGACTGGAGACCCAGTACTTC. Residues: CSAVREGLETQYF.

This clonotype was observed many times. The chain's CDR3 is CASRGLAGIRQSLYEQYF. CDR3 DNA sequence: TGTGCCAGCAGGGGACTAGCGGGAATTAGACAATCTCTCTACGAGCAGTACTTC. This sequence joins TRBV11-2 and TRBJ2-7, with 13 nucleotides matching TRBD2. With 6 bases clipped from V and 3 bases from J, the junction kept 14 bases outside the gene matches. Germline values: CDR1 SGHAT, CDR2 FQNNGV. There are 18 residues in the CDR3.

This clonotype was seen many times. The chain is built from TRBV7-8 and TRBJ1-5; a possible D gene is TRBD1 (5 bases). CDR1 is SGHVS and CDR2 is FQNEAQ in the germline V gene. The CDR3 spans 17 residues. Trimming cost V 0 bases and J 4 bases, with 16 bases left between them. CDR3 in DNA: TGTGCCAGCAGCTTAGCCGGGACCTCGAATGGAAATCAGCCCCAGCATTTT. Protein product: CASSLAGTSNGNQPQHF.

This clonotype has ten or more counts. The chain carries TRBV20-1 and TRBJ1-5, with TRBD1 matching over 9 bases. The V and J ends lost 5 bases and 4 bases, in that order; junction bases with no gene match: 0. This CDR3 spans 12 amino acids. The germline V gene encodes CDR1 DFQATT and CDR2 SNEGSKA (reference sequence). The CDR3 loop is CSAGTGNQPQHF. The CDR3 DNA reads as TGCAGTGCTGGGACAGGGAATCAGCCCCAGCATTTT.

This clonotype was counted ten times or more. The chain is built from TRBV19 and TRBJ2-1, with 8 bases aligning to TRBD1. The V gene's germline CDR1 is LNHDA and CDR2 SQIVND (reference sequence). The CDR3 consists of 14 residues. Germline trimming cut 3 bases from V and 9 bases from J; bases unmatched to any gene: 7. This CDR3 reads CASSIGQGRGEQFF. The DNA for the CDR3 is TGTGCCAGTAGTATCGGACAGGGCAGGGGTGAGCAGTTCTTC.

Many counts were recorded for this clonotype. The chain has TRBV12-3 or TRBV12-4 and TRBJ2-7, with TRBD1 matching over 12 bases. The CDR3 is 15 residues long. V was pared by 5 bases and J by 6 bases, with 8 bases of the junction left unmatched. The CDR3 here is CASSPRDRGRGEQYF. Written as DNA, the CDR3 is TGTGCCAGCAGTCCCCGGGACAGGGGGCGAGGCGAGCAGTACTTC.